The present T cell receptor beta chain was sequenced within a study of CD8 T cells in Susac syndrome. CDR3 length: 17 residues. From germline, CDR1 is SGHVS and CDR2 FQNEAQ. Unmatched junction bases numbered 10, after V lost 0 bases and J lost 5 bases. Reverse transcription of roughly 0.45 to 1 ug RNA used random hexamers. TCRdb itself ran the immunoSEQ multiplex PCR reads through MiXCR, one entry per CDR3 protein. This sample carries some 120,000 distinct CDR3 sequences, around 90% of them seen once, and the ten largest clones take about 0.14%. The TCR was taken from a human donor in good health. The chain couples TRBV7-8 to TRBJ2-5; TRBD1 aligns across 9 bases. The sample consisted of CD4+ T cells from PBMCs. CDR3 loop: CASSLAYSQGARETQYF. CDR3 nucleotide sequence: TGTGCCAGCAGCTTAGCTTACTCACAGGGGGCGCGGGAGACCCAGTACTTC.